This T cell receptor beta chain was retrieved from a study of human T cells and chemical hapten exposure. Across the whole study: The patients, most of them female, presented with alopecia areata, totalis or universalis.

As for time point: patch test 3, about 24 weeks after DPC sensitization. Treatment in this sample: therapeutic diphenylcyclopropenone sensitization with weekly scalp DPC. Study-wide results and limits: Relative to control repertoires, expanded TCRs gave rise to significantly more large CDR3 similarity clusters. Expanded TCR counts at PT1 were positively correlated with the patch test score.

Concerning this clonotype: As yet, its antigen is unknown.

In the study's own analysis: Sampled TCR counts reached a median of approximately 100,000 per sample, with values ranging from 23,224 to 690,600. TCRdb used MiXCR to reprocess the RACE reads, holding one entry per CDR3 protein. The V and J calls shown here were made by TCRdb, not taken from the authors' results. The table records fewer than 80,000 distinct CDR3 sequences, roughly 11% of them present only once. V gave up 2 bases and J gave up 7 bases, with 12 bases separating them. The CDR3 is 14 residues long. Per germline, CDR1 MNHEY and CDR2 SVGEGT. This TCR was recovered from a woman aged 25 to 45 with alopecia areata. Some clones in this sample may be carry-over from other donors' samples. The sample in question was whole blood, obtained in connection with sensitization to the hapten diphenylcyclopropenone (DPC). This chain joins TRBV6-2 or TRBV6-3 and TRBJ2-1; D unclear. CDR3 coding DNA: TGTGCCAGCAGTTACCTGCTTCGGGCGAATGAGCAGTTCTTC. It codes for CASSYLLRANEQFF.